The rows below give T cell receptor beta chains drawn from one sample of a study of blood T cell repertoires in COVID-19. Profiled with immunoSEQ multiplex PCR; TCRdb holds only in-frame clones, not every one. In the table there are around 260,000 clones, around 90% of which are singletons. Source material: PBMCs or T cells enriched from blood (not recorded which). The receptor set was obtained from a woman in her twenties or thirties who had recovered from COVID-19. CDR3s include the opening cysteine and the closing phenylalanine or tryptophan. The D gene is left open where the match is weak. The listing skips clone size in some rows; elsewhere it reads once, few, many or a size class.

>TRBV7-3|16|once|TRBJ2-5|TRBD1
CASSLQDRVAQETQYF
TGTGCCAGCAGCTTGCAGGACAGGGTCGCCCAAGAGACCCAGTACTTC
>TRBV24-1|19|-|TRBJ1-6|-
CATSDLLVPSQGCNSPLHF
TGTGCCACCAGTGATTTGCTCGTCCCTTCACAGGGATGTAATTCACCCCTCCACTTT
>TRBV11-2|14|-|TRBJ2-5|TRBD1
CASSFSTGRETQYF
TGTGCCAGCAGCTTTTCGACAGGGCGAGAGACCCAGTACTTC
>TRBV19|13|-|TRBJ2-7|-
CASSEVDSYEQYF
TGTGCCAGTAGTGAGGTCGACTCCTACGAGCAGTACTTC
>TRBV6-2/TRBV6-3|14|-|TRBJ1-6|-
CASSYTGVNSPLHF
TGTGCCAGCAGTTACACCGGGGTCAATTCACCCCTCCACTTT
>TRBV20-1|16|-|TRBJ2-7|TRBD2
CSASLWGLAGGYEQYF
TGCAGTGCTAGTCTCTGGGGACTAGCGGGGGGCTACGAGCAGTACTTC
>TRBV10-1|16|-|TRBJ2-2|-
CASSDRRTVRTGELFF
TGCGCCAGCAGTGACCGAAGGACAGTTCGCACCGGGGAGCTGTTTTTT
>TRBV7-2|17|-|TRBJ2-3|-
CASSLVYSLISTDTQYF
TGTGCCAGCAGCTTAGTGTACAGCCTAATTAGCACAGATACGCAGTATTTT
>TRBV27|15|-|TRBJ2-7|TRBD2
CASSSPGSGRYEQYF
TGTGCCAGCAGTTCACCGGGGAGCGGGAGATACGAGCAGTACTTC
>TRBV28|15|-|TRBJ2-7|TRBD2
CASSPQREWSYEQYF
TGTGCCAGCAGTCCGCAGCGGGAGTGGAGCTACGAGCAGTACTTC
>TRBV6-5|16|-|TRBJ2-2|-
CASSYSRLAHTGELFF
TGTGCCAGCAGTTACTCGAGACTCGCGCACACCGGGGAGCTGTTTTTT
>TRBV5-4|14|-|TRBJ1-2|-
CASSSPIIPGGYTF
TGTGCCAGCAGCTCCCCGATCATTCCGGGTGGCTACACCTTC
>TRBV10-1|15|-|TRBJ2-7|TRBD2
CASSDPGLQLYEQYF
TGCGCCAGCAGTGACCCGGGACTACAGCTGTACGAGCAGTACTTC
>TRBV27|14|few|TRBJ1-2|-
CASKREAGGDGYTF
TGTGCCAGCAAGCGAGAGGCGGGGGGAGATGGCTACACCTTC
>TRBV7-2|14|-|TRBJ1-5|-
CASSLAGVHQPQHF
TGTGCCAGCAGCTTAGCCGGAGTCCATCAGCCCCAGCATTTT
>TRBV11-2|14|-|TRBJ1-3|-
CASSLGQPGNTIYF
TGTGCCAGCAGCTTAGGACAACCCGGAAACACCATATATTTT
>TRBV28|13|-|TRBJ1-2|-
CASSLTGKSGYTF
TGTGCCAGCAGCCTTACAGGGAAGTCTGGCTACACCTTC
>TRBV27|14|-|TRBJ2-1|TRBD1
CASTTGTGRDEQFF
TGTGCCAGCACCACAGGGACAGGGAGGGATGAGCAGTTCTTC
>TRBV7-3|15|-|TRBJ1-3|-
CASSSGGYSGNTIYF
TGTGCCAGCAGCTCCGGAGGATACTCTGGAAACACCATATATTTT
>TRBV5-1|16|-|TRBJ2-7|-
CASSLTPSRGGDEQYF
TGCGCCAGCAGCTTGACCCCTTCGCGGGGAGGAGACGAGCAGTACTTC
>TRBV28|15|-|TRBJ1-1|TRBD1
CASSPQAGGRTEAFF
TGTGCCAGCAGCCCACAAGCAGGGGGGAGGACTGAAGCTTTCTTT
>TRBV7-2|15|-|TRBJ1-6|-
CASSLVANGGSPLHF
TGTGCCAGCAGCTTAGTAGCGAACGGGGGATCACCCCTCCACTTT
>TRBV27|14|-|TRBJ2-2|TRBD1
CASGTGWDTGELFF
TGTGCCAGCGGGACAGGGTGGGACACCGGGGAGCTGTTTTTT
>TRBV11-2|15|-|TRBJ2-1|TRBD2
CASSLVGGSYNEQFF
TGTGCCAGCAGCTTAGTGGGGGGGTCCTACAATGAGCAGTTCTTC
>TRBV6-2/TRBV6-3|15|-|TRBJ2-1|TRBD2
CASSRTSGAYNEQFF
TGTGCCAGCAGTCGGACTAGCGGGGCCTACAATGAGCAGTTCTTC
>TRBV5-4|15|few|TRBJ2-7|TRBD2
CASSLGTSGIYEQYF
TGTGCCAGCAGCTTGGGGACTAGCGGGATCTACGAGCAGTACTTC
>TRBV2|13|-|TRBJ2-7|-
CASRLSGTYEQYF
TGTGCCAGCAGACTGTCAGGAACCTACGAGCAGTACTTC
>TRBV27|16|-|TRBJ2-3|TRBD1
CASSLIGQGVTDTQYF
TGTGCCAGCAGTTTAATCGGACAGGGTGTCACAGATACGCAGTATTTT
>TRBV6-5|14|-|TRBJ1-1|-
CASIPPRSNTEAFF
TGTGCCAGCATCCCACCCCGGAGCAACACTGAAGCTTTCTTT
>TRBV19|16|-|TRBJ2-7|TRBD1
CASSLAGQGLNYEQYF
TGTGCCAGTAGTCTTGCTGGACAGGGTCTAAATTACGAGCAGTACTTC
>TRBV5-1|17|-|TRBJ2-2|TRBD2
CASSWGRLAGIDGELFF
TGCGCCAGCAGCTGGGGGCGACTAGCGGGCATCGACGGGGAGCTGTTTTTT